This T cell receptor (beta chain) was found in a study of blood T cell repertoires in COVID-19. As for the study in general: The origin of the acute and convalescent COVID-19 samples was the United States, Italy and Spain.

V gave up 2 bases and J gave up 0 bases, with 11 bases separating them. The CDR3 has 16 amino acids. CDR1 is LGHDT and CDR2 is YNNKEL in the germline V gene (reference sequence). Authors' methods: Researchers report that nucleated cell counts were estimated from reference gene primer amplification. Here immunoSEQ multiplex PCR was the method, and the copy in TCRdb shows in-frame clones only, minus some. V, J and clone size reflect that table, while D and trimming were determined from the DNA. Among over 400,000 clones listed, roughly 88% were seen once. V usage is TRBV3-1 (or the pseudogene TRBV3-2) and J usage is TRBJ2-1; maybe TRBD2 (5 bases). This TCR came from a human donor in a cohort sampled during active COVID-19. Sequencing used peripheral blood. CDR3: CASSQNSGSSYNEQFF. The CDR3 DNA reads as TGTGCCAGCAGCCAAAATTCGGGGAGCTCCTACAATGAGCAGTTCTTC.